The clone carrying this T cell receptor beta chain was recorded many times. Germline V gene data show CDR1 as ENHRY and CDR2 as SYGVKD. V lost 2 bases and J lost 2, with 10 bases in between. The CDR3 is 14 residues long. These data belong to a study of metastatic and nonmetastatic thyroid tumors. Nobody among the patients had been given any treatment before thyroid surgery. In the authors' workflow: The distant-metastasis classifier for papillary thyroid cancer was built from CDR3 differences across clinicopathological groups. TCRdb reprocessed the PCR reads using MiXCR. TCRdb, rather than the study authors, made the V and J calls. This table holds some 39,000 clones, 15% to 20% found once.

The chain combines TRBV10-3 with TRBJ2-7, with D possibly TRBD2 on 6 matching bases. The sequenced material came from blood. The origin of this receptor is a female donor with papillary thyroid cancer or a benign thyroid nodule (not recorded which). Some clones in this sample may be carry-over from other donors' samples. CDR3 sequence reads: CAISEREAPYEQYF. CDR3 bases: TGTGCCATCAGTGAGAGGGAGGCCCCCTACGAGCAGTACTTC.